What follows are 5 T cell receptor beta chains derived from one specimen sequenced in a study of patients and donors after allogeneic stem cell transplantation. TCRdb passed the RT-PCR reads through MiXCR, listing each CDR3 protein once. There are 4,000 to 5,000 distinct CDR3 sequences in the sample; 20% to 25% occur only once, and around 15% lies in the top ten. The sequenced sample consisted of blood, either unsorted or a sorted T cell fraction (not recorded which). The receptors stem from a human donor who was either an allogeneic HSCT recipient or a stem cell or donor lymphocyte infusion donor (not recorded which). It is not recorded whose cells these are; they may come from a transplant donor.

Relative to its sample, this clonotype is medium-sized. V and J are TRBV4-2 and TRBJ1-4; TRBD1 matches 8 bases. The ends lost 4 bases at V and 5 bases at J; junction bases unmatched: 6. The CDR3 runs to 15 residues. Germline V gene lookup returns CDR1 LGHNA and CDR2 YNFKEQ. The chain's CDR3 is CASSPSGTGNEKLFF. The CDR3 DNA sequence: TGTGCCAGCAGCCCATCCGGGACAGGCAATGAAAAACTGTTTTTT.

A few counts support this clonotype. The chain combines TRBV5-1 with TRBJ2-1; no clear D gene. The length of the CDR3 is 13 residues. The V end was cut by 3 bases, the J end by 4 bases, with 8 bases between. In germline, CDR1 is SGHRS, CDR2 YFSETQ. The CDR3 loop reads CASSSDNYNEQFF. The CDR3 nucleotides read TGCGCCAGCAGCTCAGACAATTACAATGAGCAGTTCTTC.

This clonotype is termed medium-sized (0.01 to 0.1%). The V and J genes are TRBV7-2 and TRBJ1-2, with a possible D match to TRBD1 (6 bases). In germline, CDR1 is SGHTA, CDR2 FQGNSA. This CDR3 has 13 amino acids. The ends were cut back, 6 bases at V and 2 bases at J, with 10 bases in the middle. The DNA for the CDR3 is TGTGCCAGCAGGGACGGACAGAACTATGGCTACACCTTC. It specifies CASRDGQNYGYTF. The variable domain in full, with the rest retrieved from reference TRBV7-2 and TRBJ1-2, is GAGVSQSPSNKVTEKGKDVELRCDPISGHTALYWYRQSLGQGLEFLIYFQGNSAPDKSGLPSDRFSAERTGGSVSTLTIQRTQQEDSAVYLCASRDGQNYGYTFGSGTRLTVV.

By frequency in the sample, this clonotype is medium-sized. V usage is TRBV10-2 and J usage is TRBJ1-1, with 8 nucleotides matching TRBD1. Trimming removed 6 bases from V and 5 bases from J; junction bases left unmatched: 5. From germline, CDR1 is WSHSY and CDR2 SAAADI. There are 13 residues in the CDR3. CDR3 in amino acids: CASSQDRGTEAFF. The CDR3 DNA reads TGCGCCAGCAGCCAAGACAGGGGAACTGAAGCTTTCTTT.

For the CDR3, the DNA is TGCAGTGCAGAGAGGAGGGAGGGCCGGTACGAGCAGTACTTC. It is translated as CSAERREGRYEQYF. This chain connects TRBV20-1 to TRBJ2-7, with 7 bases aligning to TRBD2. Looked up from germline, CDR1 is DFQATT and CDR2 is SNEGSKA (reference sequence). The V and J ends lost 6 bases and 4 bases, in that order; junction bases with no gene match: 12. The length of the CDR3 is 14 residues.